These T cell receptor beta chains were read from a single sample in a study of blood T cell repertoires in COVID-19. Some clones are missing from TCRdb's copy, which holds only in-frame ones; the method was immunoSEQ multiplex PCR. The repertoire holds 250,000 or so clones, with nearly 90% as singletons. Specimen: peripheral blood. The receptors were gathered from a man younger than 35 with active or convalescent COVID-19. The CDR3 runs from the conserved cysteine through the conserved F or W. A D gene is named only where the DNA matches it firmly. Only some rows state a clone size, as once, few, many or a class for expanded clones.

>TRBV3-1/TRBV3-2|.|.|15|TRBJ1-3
TGTGCCAGCAGCCCCCCGGGGGTCTTAGGAAACACCATATATTTT
CASSPPGVLGNTIYF
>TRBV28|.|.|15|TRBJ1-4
TGTGCCAGCAGTATACAGTTGCCGACTAATGAAAAACTGTTTTTT
CASSIQLPTNEKLFF
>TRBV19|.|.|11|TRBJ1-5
TGTGCCAGTAGTATCCGAGGGTCCCAGCATTTT
CASSIRGSQHF
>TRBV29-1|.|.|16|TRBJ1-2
TGCAGCGCCCGGCCTCTGGAGACAGGCCAGAACTATGGCTACACCTTC
CSARPLETGQNYGYTF
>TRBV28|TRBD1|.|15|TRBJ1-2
TGTGCCAGCAGTATGGACAGGTTTAGAAACTATGGCTACACCTTC
CASSMDRFRNYGYTF
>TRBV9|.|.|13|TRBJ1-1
TGTGCCAGCAGACCCCGCATTGAGGGAGAAGCTTTCTTT
CASRPRIEGEAFF
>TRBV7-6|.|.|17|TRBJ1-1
TGTGCCAGCAGCCCCATCCAGGGCAGGATAGAGAACACTGAAGCTTTCTTT
CASSPIQGRIENTEAFF
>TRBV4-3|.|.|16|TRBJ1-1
TGCGCCAGCAGCCAAGGGTCGGAGATTAGGAACACTGAAGCTTTCTTT
CASSQGSEIRNTEAFF
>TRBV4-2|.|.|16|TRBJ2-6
TGTGCCAGCAGCCAAGATCCGGAGGCTGGGGCCAACGTCCTGACTTTC
CASSQDPEAGANVLTF
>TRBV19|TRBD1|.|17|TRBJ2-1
TGTGCCAGTAGTAAACGAACAGGGGGCGCGGCTTACAATGAGCAGTTCTTC
CASSKRTGGAAYNEQFF
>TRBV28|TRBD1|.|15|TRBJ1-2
TGTGCCAGCAGTTGGGACAGCGAACCAAACTATGGCTACACCTTC
CASSWDSEPNYGYTF
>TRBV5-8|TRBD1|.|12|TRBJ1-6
TGTGCCAGCAGCAGTAGGACAGGGACCCTCCACTTT
CASSSRTGTLHF
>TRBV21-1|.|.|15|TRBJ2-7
TGTGCCAGCACCCTAGGGAGTCAGGGGAGGGACGAGCAGTACTTC
CASTLGSQGRDEQYF
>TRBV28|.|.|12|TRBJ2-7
TGTGCCAGCAGGATCAGGCCCCACGAGCAGTACTTC
CASRIRPHEQYF
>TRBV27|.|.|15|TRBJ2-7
TGTGCCAGCAGTTTTTCAGGACAGCTCTCACGCGAGCAGTACTTC
CASSFSGQLSREQYF
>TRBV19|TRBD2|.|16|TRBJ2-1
TGTGCCAGTAGTATAGTCGGACTAGCAGCCACAATGAAGCAGTTCTTC
CASSIVGLAATMKQFF
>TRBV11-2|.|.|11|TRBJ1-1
TGTGCCAGCAGCCGACAGTTTGAAGCTTTCTTT
CASSRQFEAFF
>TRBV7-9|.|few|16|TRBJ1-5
TGTGCCAGCAGCTACGGAGGTAGTCTCGCCAATCAGCCCCAGCATTTT
CASSYGGSLANQPQHF